Listed here are 16 T cell receptor beta chains from one sample, sequenced in a study of blood T cells in healthy people across ages. Alongside a J-beta primer mix, a sample-barcoded 5' primer served in a second PCR lasting about 7 to 11 cycles. TCRdb re-derived calls from the 5' RACE reads in MiXCR, one entry per CDR3 protein. The sample has approximately 1.5 million distinct CDR3 sequences, about 31% seen once. The sequenced material came from blood. The receptor source for this set is a woman in her 30s in good health.

V gene TRBV27 combines with J gene TRBJ1-2; possibly TRBD1 for D (6 bases). The CDR3 loop spans 17 amino acids. Germline CDR1 and CDR2: MNHEY and SMNVEV (reference sequence). V lost 5 bases to trimming and J lost 0 bases, with 19 bases between them. The CDR3 sequence is CASSPNRDISSNYGYTF. Written as DNA, the CDR3 is TGTGCCAGCAGTCCCAACCGGGACATCTCCTCTAACTATGGCTACACCTTC.

This clonotype appeared a few times. The chain joins TRBV20-1 to TRBJ1-1; D unresolved. The CDR3 is 13 amino acids. Trimming cost V 0 bases and J 3 bases, with 8 bases left between them. Looked up from germline, CDR1 is DFQATT and CDR2 is SNEGSKA (reference sequence). CDR3 amino acids: CSARDRADTEAFF. The CDR3 region has the DNA TGCAGTGCTAGAGATAGGGCAGACACTGAAGCTTTCTTT.

V gene TRBV5-1 combines with J gene TRBJ1-2, with D uncertain. This CDR3 comprises 15 residues. Germline V lookup: CDR1 SGHRS, CDR2 YFSETQ. Between the trimmed V and J ends, which lost 0 bases and 6 bases, there was a span of 15 bases. The CDR3 here is CASSLEGSQLHGYTF. CDR3 DNA: TGCGCCAGCAGCTTGGAGGGCTCTCAACTCCATGGCTACACCTTC.

This chain joins TRBV3-1 and TRBJ1-1, with D perhaps TRBD1 (6 bases). Per germline, CDR1 LGHDT and CDR2 YNNKEL (reference sequence). Trimming stripped 4 bases from V and 0 bases from J, with 12 bases between. This CDR3 comprises 15 residues. The CDR3 coding sequence is TGTGCCAGCAGCCCGACGGGACATATGAACACTGAAGCTTTCTTT. Its protein is CASSPTGHMNTEAFF.

As DNA, the CDR3 is TGTGCCAGCAGTGAATTTCGGGCGCAGCCCCAGCATTTT. This translates into CASSEFRAQPQHF. The gene calls are TRBV6-1 and TRBJ1-5, with D hard to call. The germline V gene has CDR1 MNHNS and CDR2 SASEGT. V lost 2 bases to trimming and J lost 7 bases, with 9 bases between them. The CDR3 contains 13 residues.

This clonotype was seen only a few times. V usage is TRBV12-3 or TRBV12-4 and J usage is TRBJ1-4; 8 bases fit TRBD1. The V gene end was trimmed by 7 bases and the J gene end by 7 bases; junction bases not matched to a gene: 8. CDR3 length: 14 amino acids. This chain's CDR3 is CASTRPGGGEKLFF. The CDR3 bases are TGTGCCAGCACCCGACCAGGGGGCGGTGAAAAACTGTTTTTT.

A few counts support this clonotype. J is TRBJ2-1 and V is TRBV5-1, with D possibly TRBD1 on 5 matching bases. Trimming cost V 2 bases and J 6 bases, with 18 bases left between them. Germline assignment: CDR1 SGHRS and CDR2 YFSETQ. This CDR3 spans 16 amino acids. CDR3 loop: CASSLFREGVGNEQFF. The CDR3, as DNA: TGCGCCAGCAGCTTATTCAGGGAAGGTGTCGGCAATGAGCAGTTCTTC.

The chain carries TRBV25-1 and TRBJ1-3; D is unclear. Germline lookup yields CDR1 MGHDK and CDR2 SYGVNS. The CDR3 runs to 14 residues. V was trimmed by 11 bases and J by 4 bases, leaving 18 bases between them. CDR3 in amino acids: CALNPGSAGNTIYF. The DNA for the CDR3 is TGTGCCCTTAACCCGGGTTCTGCCGGAAACACCATATATTTT. The full variable domain, in which reference TRBV25-1 and TRBJ1-3 provide the parts outside the CDR3, is EADIYQTPRYLVIGTGKKITLECSQTMGHDKMYWYQQDPGMELHLIHYSYGVNSTEKGDLSSESTVSRIRTEHFPLTLESARPSHTSQYLCALNPGSAGNTIYFGEGSWLTVV.

This chain joins TRBV25-1 and TRBJ1-3; D not certain. CDR1 is MGHDK and CDR2 is SYGVNS in the germline V gene. The germline V and J ends were trimmed by 1 base and 0 bases, with 10 bases remaining between them. CDR3 length equals 16 residues. The CDR3 region is CASSEFARYSGNTIYF. The CDR3 DNA reads TGTGCCAGCAGTGAATTTGCTAGATACTCTGGAAACACCATATATTTT. The whole variable domain, filled in from reference TRBV25-1 and TRBJ1-3, reads EADIYQTPRYLVIGTGKKITLECSQTMGHDKMYWYQQDPGMELHLIHYSYGVNSTEKGDLSSESTVSRIRTEHFPLTLESARPSHTSQYLCASSEFARYSGNTIYFGEGSWLTVV.

The J gene is TRBJ2-7, the V gene TRBV20-1; 7 bases are shared with TRBD1. V lost 5 bases, J lost 5 bases, and 9 bases stayed unmatched. The CDR3 has 13 residues. From germline, CDR1 is DFQATT and CDR2 SNEGSKA (reference sequence). This chain's CDR3 is CSAGGHRGNEQYF. The CDR3 DNA reads TGCAGTGCTGGGGGCCACAGGGGCAACGAGCAGTACTTC.

This clonotype was picked up a small number of times. The rearrangement links TRBV29-1 to TRBJ2-2, with TRBD2 identical over 9 bases. Germline lookup yields CDR1 SQVTM and CDR2 ANQGSEA. The V gene end was trimmed by 5 bases and the J gene end by 4 bases; junction bases not matched to a gene: 11. CDR3 length equals 16 residues. The CDR3 DNA reads as TGCAGCGTTCGGGGGATAGCGGGAGTGGGCACCGGGGAGCTGTTTTTT. Translation: CSVRGIAGVGTGELFF.

The rearrangement joins TRBV4-1 to TRBJ1-2; 9 bases are shared with TRBD1. The CDR3 spans 13 residues. The V segment lost 4 bases and the J segment 10 bases; nucleotides outside the gene matches: 7. Germline V gene data show CDR1 as MGHRA and CDR2 as YSYEKL. CDR3 loop: CASSRGTGRNYTF. The CDR3 DNA follows: TGCGCCAGCAGCCGAGGGACAGGGAGAAACTACACCTTC.

The V gene is TRBV7-6, the J gene TRBJ2-7; D unresolved. Germline values: CDR1 SGHVS, CDR2 FNYEAQ. The CDR3 runs 13 residues. The germline V and J ends were trimmed by 2 bases and 5 bases, with 10 bases remaining between them. The CDR3 DNA is TGTGCCAGCAGCTTAAAGCATAACGACGAGCAGTACTTC. It specifies CASSLKHNDEQYF.

This clonotype was detected many times. This sequence joins TRBV7-3 and TRBJ2-3; D not certain. The germline gives CDR1 SGHTA, CDR2 FQGTGA. The CDR3 totals 13 residues. The V end lost 8 bases, the J end lost 2 bases, and 11 bases lay between the germline ends. CDR3 protein: CASADRYTDTQYF. The CDR3 DNA sequence: TGTGCCAGCGCCGATCGGTACACAGATACGCAGTATTTT.

This clonotype was seen just once. The gene calls are TRBV4-1 and TRBJ2-1; the match to TRBD2 covers 9 bases. CDR3 length equals 18 residues. The V gene end was trimmed by 2 bases and the J gene end by 6 bases; junction bases not matched to a gene: 14. The germline gives CDR1 MGHRA, CDR2 YSYEKL. CDR3 coding DNA: TGCGCCAGCAGCCAACGGCCTAGCGGGATCCGCCGTGGCAATGAGCAGTTCTTC. This encodes CASSQRPSGIRRGNEQFF.

J is TRBJ2-1 and V is TRBV9; 7 nucleotides line up with TRBD2. Trimming at V came to 4 bases and at J to 0 bases, leaving 7 bases not matched to a gene. Germline V gene data show CDR1 as SGDLS and CDR2 as YYNGEE. This CDR3 has 16 residues. The CDR3 here is CASSIDGGSSYNEQFF. The CDR3 DNA follows: TGTGCCAGCAGCATAGATGGCGGGAGCTCCTACAATGAGCAGTTCTTC.